A single sample is the source of the 9 T cell receptor beta chains below, sequenced in a study of blood T cell repertoires in COVID-19. Profiled with immunoSEQ multiplex PCR; TCRdb holds only in-frame clones, not every one. Of 150,000 or so clones in the sample, approximately 95% were seen once. Sample: peripheral blood. The receptors stem from a woman between 50 and 59 years old with acute or convalescent COVID-19.

This clone has just one count. The chain links TRBV5-8 to TRBJ1-5; 8 bases map to TRBD1. The CDR3 extends over 14 amino acids. CDR1 is SGHTS and CDR2 is YDEGEE in the germline V gene. V lost 0 bases to trimming and J lost 13 bases; unmatched junction nucleotides: 9. CDR3 sequence: CASSLEARDRRQHF. CDR3 coding DNA: TGTGCCAGCAGCTTGGAGGCTCGGGACAGGAGACAGCATTTT.

The chain carries TRBV30 and TRBJ2-5, with 7 bases aligning to TRBD2. Per the germline V gene, CDR1 is GTSNPN and CDR2 is SVGIG (reference sequence). This CDR3 spans 12 amino acids. The J segment lost 4 bases and the V segment lost 1 base, leaving 0 bases of the junction unmatched. CDR3 coding DNA: TGTGCCTGGAGTGGGGGGGGAGAGACCCAGTACTTC. It yields the protein CAWSGGGETQYF.

CDR3 loop: CASSQDRQGYTEAFF. The CDR3 coding sequence is TGCGCCAGCAGCCAAGATCGACAGGGATACACTGAAGCTTTCTTT. The rearrangement joins TRBV4-1 to TRBJ1-1; TRBD1 aligns across 7 bases. There are 15 residues in the CDR3. Germline CDR1 is MGHRA and CDR2 is YSYEKL. V dropped 0 bases and J dropped 3; count of bases not matched to a gene: 4.

This chain links TRBV6-5 with TRBJ2-2; D is ambiguous. Trimming shortened V by 8 bases and J by 4 bases, and 14 bases separated the two germline ends. The germline V gene has CDR1 MNHEY and CDR2 SVGAGI. The CDR3 extends over 14 amino acids. The CDR3 bases are TGTGCCAGCCGTTGGAGCACCCCCACCGGGGAGCTGTTTTTT. It translates to CASRWSTPTGELFF.

The chain employs TRBV19 and TRBJ1-1; D is perhaps TRBD1 (5 bases). CDR3 size: 14 residues. V was trimmed by 5 bases and J by 1 base, leaving 11 bases between them. The germline V gene encodes CDR1 LNHDA and CDR2 SQIVND (reference sequence). CDR3 coding DNA: TGTGCCAGTAGTCTGGGGGGTACGAACACTGAAGCTTTCTTT. Translation: CASSLGGTNTEAFF.

CDR3 region: CASSLSGAEDNSPLHF. The CDR3 nucleotides are TGTGCCAGCAGTTTATCAGGGGCTGAAGATAATTCACCCCTCCACTTT. The chain employs TRBV28 and TRBJ1-6; D is perhaps TRBD1 (6 bases). This CDR3 comprises 16 residues. V was clipped by 1 base and J by 5 bases, with 12 bases between them. Germline V gene lookup returns CDR1 MDHEN and CDR2 SYDVKM.

This chain connects TRBV18 to TRBJ1-4; perhaps TRBD1 as D (6 bases). Germline V CDR1 and CDR2: KGHSH, LQKENI. The CDR3 totals 15 residues. V was trimmed by 3 bases and J by 8 bases, leaving 16 bases between them. The CDR3, as DNA: TGTGCCAGCTCACCCCCCCAAGCTCAGGGGGAAAAACTGTTTTTT. It specifies CASSPPQAQGEKLFF.

The chain employs TRBV19 and TRBJ2-3, with D uncertain. V was cut by 6 bases and J by 3 bases, with 10 bases left in between. The CDR3 has 13 amino acids. CDR1 is LNHDA, CDR2 SQIVND, per germline (reference sequence). The DNA for the CDR3 is TGTGCCAGTAGCCCCCCCCGGACAGATACGCAGTATTTT. This sequence encodes CASSPPRTDTQYF.

J is TRBJ2-7 and V is TRBV18, with a tentative D call TRBD1 (6 bases). The CDR3 is made up of 14 amino acids. V dropped 6 bases and J dropped 0 bases, with 12 bases sitting between them. Germline assignment: CDR1 KGHSH and CDR2 LQKENI. CDR3 nucleotide sequence: TGTGCCAGCTCCCCTGGACAGTACTCCTACGAGCAGTACTTC. It specifies CASSPGQYSYEQYF.